The clone carrying this T cell receptor beta chain was picked up a small number of times. Its specificity is unknown. The CDR3 contains 14 residues. From germline, CDR1 is PRHDT and CDR2 FYEKMQ (reference sequence). Trimming cost V 3 bases and J 0 bases, with 9 bases left between them. In each case, RNA was isolated and then reverse transcribed into cDNA as the sequencing template. Clones were sequenced by immunoSEQ multiplex PCR, and TCRdb holds only the in-frame ones, with some missing. The sample has about 200,000 clones; roughly three fifths are singletons. The data derive from a study of CD8+ T cells in alopecia areata. Study-level results: Lesional scalp, notably in alopecia totalis/universalis, had clonality above that of normal scalp. Scalp repertoires also include resident alphabeta T cells from normal skin.

The specimen was CD8+ T cells sorted from blood. The chain is built from TRBV13 and TRBJ2-7, with D hard to call. This clonotype originated in a human donor in good health. In DNA form, the CDR3 reads TGTGCCAGCAGCTTTACCGGGCCCTCCTACGAGCAGTACTTC. This encodes CASSFTGPSYEQYF.